This passage covers 12 T cell receptor beta chains from one sample sequenced in a study of cytomegalovirus exposure and HLA in healthy donors. The study ran its PCR with 60 Vbeta and 13 Jbeta primers. Using immunoSEQ multiplex PCR, the repertoire was profiled, and TCRdb retains in-frame clones only, with some absent. The top ten clones hold roughly 1.9% of a sample with about 93,000 clones, 60% to 80% of them seen once. Sequenced input: PBMCs. These receptors all stem from a boy aged 5 to 17 in good health and CMV-seronegative.

The rearrangement uses TRBV28 and TRBJ1-1, with a weak D call TRBD1 (6 bases). Trimming pared 3 bases from V and 6 bases from J, leaving 11 bases between. CDR3 size: 13 residues. Germline values: CDR1 MDHEN, CDR2 SYDVKM. This chain's CDR3 is CASSLTGIPEAFF. CDR3 nucleotide sequence: TGTGCCAGCAGTTTGACAGGAATCCCTGAAGCTTTCTTT.

This clone was recorded only once. The chain couples TRBV7-9 to TRBJ2-7; 7 bases are shared with TRBD1. Germline loops: CDR1 SEHNR, CDR2 FQNEAQ (reference sequence). The CDR3 is 15 residues long. Germline trimming cut 5 bases from V and 2 bases from J; bases unmatched to any gene: 9. The CDR3 spells CASSPSGQVPYEQYF. The DNA for the CDR3 is TGTGCCAGCAGCCCATCAGGACAGGTCCCCTACGAGCAGTACTTC. Full variable domain (remainder filled in from reference TRBV7-9 and TRBJ2-7): DTGVSQNPRHKITKRGQNVTFRCDPISEHNRLYWYRQTLGQGPEFLTYFQNEAQLEKSRLLSDRFSAERPKGSFSTLEIQRTEQGDSAMYLCASSPSGQVPYEQYFGPGTRLTVT.

V and J are TRBV7-9 and TRBJ1-6; tentative D call: TRBD1 (5 bases). The CDR3 extends over 14 amino acids. Trimming took off 4 bases at V and 7 bases at J, with 11 bases between the two ends. Germline V CDR1 and CDR2: SEHNR, FQNEAQ (reference sequence). The DNA for the CDR3 is TGTGCCAGCAGCTCAGCGGGGGGGAATTCACCCCTCCACTTT. It encodes CASSSAGGNSPLHF. Filled out from reference TRBV7-9 and TRBJ1-6, the complete variable domain reads DTGVSQNPRHKITKRGQNVTFRCDPISEHNRLYWYRQTLGQGPEFLTYFQNEAQLEKSRLLSDRFSAERPKGSFSTLEIQRTEQGDSAMYLCASSSAGGNSPLHFGNGTRLTVT.

The chain has TRBV29-1 and TRBJ1-1; TRBD1 matches 9 bases. Germline V lookup: CDR1 SQVTM, CDR2 ANQGSEA. Trimming at V came to 3 bases and at J to 11 bases, leaving 16 bases not matched to a gene. The CDR3 runs 15 residues. The CDR3 DNA is TGCAGCGTTGAGTTAAAGGGGACAGGGACGGCGCCGGCTTTCTTT. Encoded protein: CSVELKGTGTAPAFF.

This clone was seen a single time. In DNA form, the CDR3 reads TGTGCCTTACAGACAGTTGGCTTCAATGAGCAGTTCTTC. Amino acids: CALQTVGFNEQFF. The chain has TRBV30 and TRBJ2-1, with a possible D match to TRBD1 (5 bases). The CDR3 runs to 13 residues. V shed 7 bases and J shed 6 bases, with 16 bases lying between them. CDR1 and CDR2 from the germline V gene are GTSNPN and SVGIG (reference sequence).

The V call is TRBV14, the J call TRBJ1-1, with a possible D match to TRBD1 (5 bases). CDR1 and CDR2 from the germline V gene are SGHDN and FVKESK. V was clipped by 3 bases and J by 1 base, with 6 bases between them. The CDR3 consists of 13 residues. The CDR3 sequence: CASSQQGNTEAFF. In DNA, the CDR3 is TGTGCCAGCAGCCAGCAGGGGAACACTGAAGCTTTCTTT.

V and J are TRBV19 and TRBJ2-1, with TRBD2 identical over 9 bases. Germline loops: CDR1 LNHDA, CDR2 SQIVND (reference sequence). V shed 4 bases, J shed 6 bases, and the junction held 7 bases outside the gene matches. The CDR3 is 15 amino acids. The CDR3 DNA reads as TGTGCCAGTAGTAGCGGGAGGGAGATCGGCAATGAGCAGTTCTTC. Protein product: CASSSGREIGNEQFF.

V gene TRBV6-5 combines with J gene TRBJ1-5; 7 bases align to TRBD1. The V and J ends lost 6 bases and 9 bases, in that order; junction bases with no gene match: 5. Looked up from germline, CDR1 is MNHEY and CDR2 is SVGAGI. This CDR3 has 12 residues. The CDR3 bases are TGTGCCAGCAGACAGGGGCGAGGGCCCCAGCATTTT. The encoded protein is CASRQGRGPQHF.

The chain uses TRBV29-1 and TRBJ2-7; D is possibly TRBD2 (6 bases). The CDR3 consists of 15 residues. Germline V gene data show CDR1 as SQVTM and CDR2 as ANQGSEA. The V gene lost 0 bases and the J gene lost 2 bases, with 14 bases spanning the gap. CDR3 bases: TGCAGCGTTGAAGATTCGGAGGGGCCCCCCTACGAGCAGTACTTC. Encoded protein: CSVEDSEGPPYEQYF.

The chain carries TRBV9 and TRBJ2-3; the match to TRBD2 covers 13 bases. CDR3 length: 19 residues. Per germline, CDR1 SGDLS and CDR2 YYNGEE. With 3 bases clipped from V and 4 bases from J, the junction kept 14 bases outside the gene matches. Written as DNA, the CDR3 is TGTGCCAGCAGCGCTTCCCTCGGACTAGCGGGAGAAGGGGCAGATACGCAGTATTTT. Translating gives CASSASLGLAGEGADTQYF.

This clone appeared a single time. The chain combines TRBV7-9 with TRBJ1-2, with 9 bases aligning to TRBD1. The trim removed 2 bases at V and 7 bases at J, leaving 11 bases unmatched. Germline lookup yields CDR1 SEHNR and CDR2 FQNEAQ (reference sequence). The CDR3 is 16 residues long. In DNA form, the CDR3 reads TGTGCCAGCAGCTTAAGTCCTACAGGGGGCATTAGTGGCTACACCTTC. It encodes CASSLSPTGGISGYTF.

The V gene is TRBV2, the J gene TRBJ2-1; 8 nucleotides match TRBD2. The J segment lost 7 bases and the V segment lost 6 bases, leaving 11 bases of the junction unmatched. The CDR3 is 15 amino acids. CDR1 is SNHLY, CDR2 FYNNEI, per germline. CDR3 sequence (DNA): TGTGCCAGCAGGGAGACTAGCGCGGACTGGAATGAGCAGTTCTTC. As protein: CASRETSADWNEQFF.